This T cell receptor (beta chain) was obtained from a study of shared clonotypes between healthy human individuals. Sequencing used immunoSEQ multiplex PCR; TCRdb keeps in-frame clones, though not all of them. The sample gives 2,500,000 or so clones, 93% of which show up once; 0.35% to 0.45% is in the top ten. V lost 2 bases and J lost 8; bases outside the gene matches: 5. CDR3 length equals 13 residues. Germline CDR1 is MNHNY and CDR2 is SVGAGI (reference sequence). The source of this sequence is a man younger than 35 in good health. Some clones in this sample may be carry-over from other donors' samples. Sequenced input: naive CD4+ T cells from PBMCs. Subset given: CD45RA+ positively selected. The chain joins TRBV6-6 to TRBJ1-1; the match to TRBD1 covers 7 bases. Written as DNA, the CDR3 is TGTGCCAGCAGTTACAAGACAGGGACCGAAGCTTTCTTT. It specifies CASSYKTGTEAFF.